Following are 27 T cell receptor beta chains from one sample sequenced in a study of T cells in Graves' hyperthyroidism and ophthalmopathy (dated by TCRdb to the late 2010s). Library preparation was by multiplex PCR. TCRdb lists the instrument as Illumina HiSeq 2000. TCR beta CDR3 regions were amplified from RNA transcripts. The TCR CDR3 was subjected to a first round of RT-PCR using the HTBI primer set and the Qiagen OneStep RT-PCR kit. The public reads were quality trimmed at Q25 with fastp and then assembled into clones with MiXCR by TCRdb, keeping productive beta chains. Each CDR3 protein gets just one entry, which takes the most common genes and DNA from the rows behind it. This sample is represented by about 600,000 distinct CDR3 sequences; about a sixth of them were singletons. Jointly, the top ten make up under 3.5% of the sample. The source material was blood. These receptors were taken from a woman between 40 and 50 years old with Graves' ophthalmopathy.

The rearrangement uses TRBV4-1 and TRBJ1-6; possible D gene TRBD1, 6 bases. The V gene's germline CDR1 is MGHRA and CDR2 YSYEKL. This CDR3 has 17 residues. V lost 2 bases and J 9 bases, leaving 20 bases between the germline ends. CDR3 region: CASSQTERAGAFSPLHF. The CDR3 DNA sequence: TGCGCCAGCAGCCAAACAGAAAGGGCAGGGGCTTTTTCACCCCTCCACTTT.

This clonotype turned up a few times. V is TRBV7-2 and J is TRBJ2-1; 8 bases align to TRBD2. Germline V gene sequence: CDR1 SGHTA, CDR2 FQGNSA. The length of the CDR3 is 15 residues. With V trimmed by 1 base and J by 10 bases, 9 bases remained unmatched. Here the CDR3 DNA reads TGTGCCAGCAGCTTAGAAGTTGGATTAGCGGGAGAGCAGTTCTTC. Translation gives CASSLEVGLAGEQFF.

This clonotype was counted at least ten times. The V and J genes are TRBV6-1 and TRBJ1-1; tentative D call: TRBD1 (6 bases). The CDR3 covers 13 residues. Germline CDR1 reads MNHNS; CDR2 reads SASEGT. V lost 6 bases and J lost 5, with 13 bases in between. CDR3 sequence reads: CASRSQGRTEAFF. CDR3 sequence (DNA): TGTGCCAGCAGATCCCAGGGGCGGACTGAAGCTTTCTTT.

This clonotype has a count of ten or more. V gene TRBV6-1 combines with J gene TRBJ1-1, with D perhaps matching TRBD1 (6 bases). CDR1 is MNHNS and CDR2 is SASEGT in the germline V gene. This CDR3 has 16 residues. The V end lost 6 bases, the J end lost 5 bases, and 22 bases lay between the germline ends. CDR3 sequence (DNA): TGTGCCAGCAGCTCCCCGGGAGGGGGGAGAGGAACTGAAGCTTTCTTT. Its translation is CASSSPGGGRGTEAFF.

This clonotype was counted ten times or more. The V and J genes are TRBV5-1 and TRBJ2-1, with D perhaps TRBD2 (5 bases). Deletions cut 6 bases from V and 4 bases from J, with 14 bases between. This CDR3 has 14 residues. Germline V gene lookup returns CDR1 SGHRS and CDR2 YFSETQ. This CDR3 reads CASKVGETYNEQFF. Written as DNA, the CDR3 is TGCGCCAGCAAAGTGGGAGAAACTTACAATGAGCAGTTCTTC.

This clonotype was found a few times. The gene calls are TRBV30 and TRBJ2-4; the D is unclear. The CDR3 has 14 amino acids. Germline assignment: CDR1 GTSNPN and CDR2 SVGIG (reference sequence). V shed 0 bases and J shed 0 bases, with 6 bases lying between them. CDR3 sequence (DNA): TGTGCCTGGAGTGTTACTGCAGCCAAAAACATTCAGTACTTC. Its translation: CAWSVTAAKNIQYF.

This clonotype turned up a few times. This chain uses TRBV28 with TRBJ2-7, with TRBD2 as a possible D gene (5 bases). CDR1 MDHEN and CDR2 SYDVKM come from the germline V gene. The CDR3 has 16 amino acids. Trimming took 2 bases from V and 2 from J, leaving 16 bases between them. The CDR3 DNA is TGTGCCAGCAGTTTAACCCCCTGGGGAGCTACCTACGAGCAGTACTTC. This gives the protein CASSLTPWGATYEQYF. The variable domain in full, with the rest retrieved from reference TRBV28 and TRBJ2-7, is DVKVTQSSRYLVKRTGEKVFLECVQDMDHENMFWYRQDPGLGLRLIYFSYDVKMKEKGDIPEGYSVSREKKERFSLILESASTNQTSMYLCASSLTPWGATYEQYFGPGTRLTVT.

The CDR3 coding sequence is TGTGCCAGCAGCTTGGAGACTAGCGCCTTCAATGAGCAGTTCTTC. Its protein product is CASSLETSAFNEQFF. The chain is built from TRBV5-6 and TRBJ2-1; 8 bases fit TRBD2. The trim removed 0 bases at V and 6 bases at J, leaving 5 bases unmatched. CDR3 length: 15 residues. Germline V gene data show CDR1 as SGHDT and CDR2 as YYEEEE. Combining the CDR3 with reference TRBV5-6 and TRBJ2-1 gives the whole variable domain DAGVTQSPTHLIKTRGQQVTLRCSPKSGHDTVSWYQQALGQGPQFIFQYYEEEERQRGNFPDRFSGHQFPNYSSELNVNALLLGDSALYLCASSLETSAFNEQFFGPGTRLTVL.

This clonotype has at least ten counts. This chain links TRBV2 with TRBJ2-3, with D maybe TRBD1 (6 bases). CDR3 length: 15 amino acids. Germline V gives CDR1 SNHLY, CDR2 FYNNEI. V was cut by 0 bases and J by 5 bases, with 12 bases left in between. This CDR3 is CASSEAVQGLDTQYF. In nucleotides, the CDR3 is TGTGCCAGCAGTGAAGCGGTGCAGGGGCTAGATACGCAGTATTTT.

This clonotype occurred many times. The chain carries TRBV7-8 and TRBJ2-1; 11 nucleotides match TRBD2. J gave up 5 bases and V 6 bases, and 9 bases lay outside the gene matches. The CDR3 loop spans 16 amino acids. Germline-derived CDR1 and CDR2 are SGHVS and FQNEAQ. Here the CDR3 reads CASSPRVAGGNNEQFF. Here the CDR3 DNA reads TGTGCCAGCAGTCCTAGAGTAGCGGGAGGGAACAATGAGCAGTTCTTC. Using reference TRBV7-8 and TRBJ2-1 for the parts outside the CDR3, the full variable domain is GAGVSQSPRYKVAKRGQDVALRCDPISGHVSLFWYQQALGQGPEFLTYFQNEAQLDKSGLPSDRFFAERPEGSVSTLKIQRTQQEDSAVYLCASSPRVAGGNNEQFFGPGTRLTVL.

This clonotype showed up many times. The rearrangement uses TRBV15 and TRBJ1-5; D call uncertain. CDR3 length equals 16 residues. CDR1 is LNHNV and CDR2 is YYDKDF in the germline V gene (reference sequence). With 1 base removed from V and 5 bases from J, the gap between germline ends came to 15 bases. The chain's CDR3 is CATSRAEGDGHQPQHF. In nucleotides, the CDR3 is TGTGCCACCAGCAGAGCGGAGGGAGATGGGCATCAGCCCCAGCATTTT.

The chain carries TRBV19 and TRBJ2-1, with 10 bases lining up with TRBD2. Trimming at V came to 4 bases and at J to 6 bases, leaving 6 bases not matched to a gene. The germline CDR1 and CDR2 sequences are LNHDA and SQIVND (reference sequence). This CDR3 has 15 residues. The CDR3 DNA reads TGTGCCAGTAGTAACAGCGGGAGGGCCTCCAATGAGCAGTTCTTC. Encoded protein: CASSNSGRASNEQFF.

This clonotype was seen ten or more times. The V call is TRBV20-1, the J call TRBJ2-1; 10 bases fit TRBD2. Germline-derived CDR1 and CDR2 are DFQATT and SNEGSKA (reference sequence). This CDR3 spans 15 amino acids. V shed 0 bases, J shed 7 bases, and the junction held 6 bases outside the gene matches. CDR3 in DNA: TGCAGTGCTAGAGATGCAAGCGGGAGGGGGAATGAGCAGTTCTTC. Its translation is CSARDASGRGNEQFF.

This clonotype appeared a few times. DNA for the CDR3: TGTGCCAGCAGCTTAGCCATACGCAGGGAAAACTATGGCTACACCTTC. As protein: CASSLAIRRENYGYTF. The rearrangement uses TRBV7-9 and TRBJ1-2; maybe TRBD1 (5 bases). The CDR3 consists of 16 residues. Trimming cost V 0 bases and J 2 bases, with 13 bases left between them. CDR1 and CDR2 (germline): SEHNR, FQNEAQ (reference sequence).

This clonotype occurred a few times. The V call is TRBV6-2 or TRBV6-3, the J call TRBJ1-5, with D tentatively TRBD1 (5 bases). CDR1 MNHEY and CDR2 SVGEGT come from the germline V gene. The CDR3 consists of 13 residues. The V and J ends lost 5 bases and 2 bases respectively, with 7 bases between them. The chain's CDR3 is CASSRDGNQPQHF. The CDR3 DNA is TGTGCCAGCAGTCGGGACGGCAATCAGCCCCAGCATTTT.

The sample holds many counts of this clonotype. This sequence joins TRBV7-9 and TRBJ1-1; no clear D gene. Germline lookup yields CDR1 SEHNR and CDR2 FQNEAQ (reference sequence). V lost 5 bases and J lost 3, with 16 bases in between. The CDR3 runs to 15 residues. The CDR3 DNA follows: TGTGCCAGCAGCATCCTGCAAGGGTACCACACTGAAGCTTTCTTT. Translating gives CASSILQGYHTEAFF. Using reference TRBV7-9 and TRBJ1-1 for the parts outside the CDR3, the full variable domain is DTGVSQNPRHKITKRGQNVTFRCDPISEHNRLYWYRQTLGQGPEFLTYFQNEAQLEKSRLLSDRFSAERPKGSFSTLEIQRTEQGDSAMYLCASSILQGYHTEAFFGQGTRLTVV.

There are a few counts of this clonotype. The genes are TRBV2 and TRBJ2-1, with 7 bases aligning to TRBD2. Germline V CDR1 and CDR2: SNHLY, FYNNEI. The CDR3 runs 15 residues. Trimming at V came to 4 bases and at J to 4 bases, leaving 7 bases not matched to a gene. Here the CDR3 DNA reads TGTGCCAGCAGTGTCTCCCGGGGGGTTTACAATGAGCAGTTCTTC. This sequence encodes CASSVSRGVYNEQFF.

This clonotype has ten or more counts. This rearrangement joins TRBV11-2 to TRBJ2-5; D perhaps matches TRBD1 (6 bases). Trimming cost V 2 bases and J 6 bases, with 7 bases left between them. This CDR3 comprises 12 residues. Germline assignment: CDR1 SGHAT and CDR2 FQNNGV. The chain's CDR3 is CASSLQGQTQYF. DNA for the CDR3: TGTGCCAGCAGCTTACAGGGGCAGACCCAGTACTTC. Combining the CDR3 with reference TRBV11-2 and TRBJ2-5 gives the whole variable domain EAGVAQSPRYKIIEKRQSVAFWCNPISGHATLYWYQQILGQGPKLLIQFQNNGVVDDSQLPKDRFSAERLKGVDSTLKIQPAKLEDSAVYLCASSLQGQTQYFGPGTRLLVL.

This clonotype has a handful of counts. The chain employs TRBV29-1 and TRBJ2-1; D remains ambiguous. CDR1 and CDR2 from the germline V gene are SQVTM and ANQGSEA. The CDR3 covers 11 residues. The germline V and J ends were trimmed by 7 bases and 7 bases, with 11 bases remaining between them. CDR3 DNA: TGCAGCGGAACCCGGTGGAATGAGCAGTTCTTC. It is translated as CSGTRWNEQFF.

The chain couples TRBV6-1 to TRBJ2-7; D possibly corresponds to TRBD1 (6 bases). Per germline, CDR1 MNHNS and CDR2 SASEGT. Deletions cut 5 bases from V and 1 base from J, with 12 bases between. This CDR3 has 14 residues. The CDR3: CASSRDIASYEQYF. The DNA for the CDR3 is TGTGCCAGCAGTCGGGACATCGCGTCCTACGAGCAGTACTTC.

This chain connects TRBV30 to TRBJ1-5; 11 bases are a match to TRBD1. V shed 2 bases and J 5 bases; nucleotides not matched to a gene: 5. The CDR3 totals 15 residues. Looked up from germline, CDR1 is GTSNPN and CDR2 is SVGIG (reference sequence). The CDR3, as DNA: TGTGCCTGGAGTCCCGGGGACAGGGGGTATCAGCCCCAGCATTTT. Encoded protein: CAWSPGDRGYQPQHF. Together with reference TRBV30 and TRBJ1-5, the CDR3 gives the full variable domain: SQTIHQWPATLVQPVGSPLSLECTVEGTSNPNLYWYRQAAGRGLQLLFYSVGIGQISSEVPQNLSASRPQDRQFILSSKKLLLSDSGFYLCAWSPGDRGYQPQHFGDGTRLSIL.

About this clonotype itself: A much more abundant neighbour one base away suggests this may be a read error. The chain is built from TRBV12-3 or TRBV12-4 and TRBJ1-1; D gene unclear. The CDR3 covers 16 residues. CDR3 sequence: CASRLEGVNTNTEAFF. The CDR3 region has the DNA TGTGCCAGCAGGTTAGAAGGAGTTAATACGAACACTGAAGCTTTCTTT.

This clonotype was observed at least ten times. The J gene is TRBJ2-5, the V gene TRBV3-1, with D perhaps TRBD2 (6 bases). Trimming removed 6 bases at V and 2 bases at J, with 13 bases between. Germline CDR1 reads LGHDT; CDR2 reads YNNKEL (reference sequence). The CDR3 loop spans 14 amino acids. The chain's CDR3 is CASREGTLQETQYF. The CDR3 bases are TGTGCCAGCAGAGAAGGGACTTTACAAGAGACCCAGTACTTC.

The V and J genes are TRBV11-2 and TRBJ2-7; 7 positions agree with TRBD2. This CDR3 has 15 amino acids. Germline CDR1 SGHAT, CDR2 FQNNGV. The J segment lost 6 bases and the V segment lost 5 bases, leaving 13 bases of the junction unmatched. CDR3 sequence reads: CASSPAGEAGSEQYF. CDR3 nucleotide sequence: TGTGCCAGCAGCCCCGCGGGGGAGGCGGGGTCCGAGCAGTACTTC.

Many counts were recorded for this clonotype. This chain links TRBV27 with TRBJ1-2, with D perhaps TRBD1 (5 bases). CDR1 and CDR2 from the germline V gene are MNHEY and SMNVEV (reference sequence). The V gene lost 5 bases and the J gene lost 4 bases, with 11 bases spanning the gap. The CDR3 totals 13 residues. CDR3 sequence (DNA): TGTGCCAGCAGTCCCCGGGGGATCTATGGCTACACCTTC. It translates to CASSPRGIYGYTF.

This clonotype was counted a single time. The chain carries TRBV30 and TRBJ1-5; unclear D gene. The CDR3 extends over 11 amino acids. Germline-derived CDR1 and CDR2 are GTSNPN and SVGIG (reference sequence). V gave up 4 bases and J gave up 9 bases, with 10 bases separating them. CDR3 in amino acids: CAWISPGPQHF. CDR3 sequence (DNA): TGTGCCTGGATCTCCCCGGGGCCCCAGCATTTT.

This clonotype occurred many times. This sequence joins TRBV2 and TRBJ2-3; D gene unclear. This CDR3 spans 14 amino acids. CDR1 and CDR2 from the germline V gene are SNHLY and FYNNEI. V lost 7 bases to trimming and J lost 1 base, with 12 bases between them. In nucleotides, the CDR3 is TGTGCCAGCATCGGCTTGGCGGGCACAGATACGCAGTATTTT. Its translation is CASIGLAGTDTQYF.